This entry lists 9 T cell receptor beta chains sequenced from one sample in a study of blood T cell repertoires in COVID-19. Produced via immunoSEQ multiplex PCR; TCRdb's table is partial and in-frame only. The profile shows under 300,000 clones, 88% of them singletons. Material for sequencing was PBMCs or T cells enriched from blood (not recorded which). The source is a woman in her 30s who had recovered from COVID-19.

This chain joins TRBV27 and TRBJ2-1, with a weak D call TRBD2 (6 bases). The CDR3 length is 17 residues. Trimming shortened V by 6 bases and J by 4 bases, and 22 bases separated the two germline ends. CDR1 is MNHEY and CDR2 is SMNVEV in the germline V gene (reference sequence). The CDR3, as DNA: TGTGCCAGCAGCCTTATCTATCCGGGGGTATCATACAATGAGCAGTTCTTC. Translation: CASSLIYPGVSYNEQFF.

V and J are TRBV29-1 and TRBJ2-1; a weak D match, TRBD1 (6 bases). The V gene's germline CDR1 is SQVTM and CDR2 ANQGSEA. The CDR3 contains 12 residues. The V gene lost 8 bases and the J gene lost 6 bases, with 14 bases spanning the gap. The CDR3 here is CSSGHPSNEQFF. In DNA, the CDR3 is TGCAGCTCGGGACACCCTAGCAATGAGCAGTTCTTC.

V usage is TRBV6-4 and J usage is TRBJ2-1; 8 nucleotides agree with TRBD2. V lost 4 bases to trimming and J lost 8 bases; unmatched junction nucleotides: 7. The CDR3 loop spans 14 amino acids. In germline, CDR1 is MRHNA, CDR2 SNTAGT. The CDR3: CASSAREGPHEQFF. CDR3 DNA: TGTGCCAGCAGTGCCCGGGAGGGCCCGCATGAGCAGTTCTTC.

The CDR3 sequence is CASSPLTGMEYYGYTF. For the CDR3, the DNA is TGTGCCAGCAGCCCCCTGACAGGGATGGAGTACTATGGCTACACCTTC. The genes are TRBV7-9 and TRBJ1-2, with 7 bases lining up with TRBD1. CDR1 is SEHNR, CDR2 FQNEAQ, per germline (reference sequence). The V segment lost 5 bases and the J segment 3 bases; nucleotides outside the gene matches: 12. The CDR3 sequence is 16 residues long.

CDR3 nucleotides: TGCGCCAGCAGCTCCCAAGGGGACACCGGGGAGCTGTTTTTT. Translating gives CASSSQGDTGELFF. This rearrangement joins TRBV5-1 to TRBJ2-2; D is possibly TRBD1 (5 bases). There are 14 residues in the CDR3. From germline, CDR1 is SGHRS and CDR2 YFSETQ. V lost 3 bases and J 3 bases, leaving 9 bases between the germline ends.

The rearrangement joins TRBV2 to TRBJ2-5; TRBD1 matches at 7 bases. This CDR3 is built from 16 residues. Germline-derived CDR1 and CDR2 are SNHLY and FYNNEI. Trimming took 6 bases from V and 5 from J; bases not matched to a gene: 15. The chain's CDR3 is CASRGEGANKGETQYF. The CDR3 DNA sequence: TGTGCCAGCAGAGGCGAGGGGGCGAACAAGGGGGAGACCCAGTACTTC.

The chain is built from TRBV19 and TRBJ1-2, with a possible D match to TRBD1 (5 bases). The CDR3 loop spans 13 amino acids. V dropped 8 bases and J dropped 3 bases, with 13 bases sitting between them. Germline CDR1 LNHDA, CDR2 SQIVND (reference sequence). This CDR3 reads CASAPGGYYGYTF. The CDR3 DNA sequence: TGTGCCAGTGCTCCGGGGGGTTACTATGGCTACACCTTC.

The V call is TRBV18, the J call TRBJ2-7; 7 bases match TRBD1. This CDR3 contains 14 residues. Germline values: CDR1 KGHSH, CDR2 LQKENI. V trimming: 4 bases; J trimming: 7 bases; junction bases outside the gene matches: 10. The CDR3 loop is CASSLGGIAREQYF. In nucleotides, the CDR3 is TGTGCCAGCTCACTAGGGGGCATCGCGAGGGAGCAGTACTTC.

CDR3 coding DNA: TGTGCCAGCAGCGTAGCTGGGACAGGGGGAAACACCATATATTTT. Translating gives CASSVAGTGGNTIYF. The rearrangement links TRBV9 to TRBJ1-3; 9 bases agree with TRBD1. V shed 0 bases and J 4 bases; nucleotides not matched to a gene: 2. The CDR3 spans 15 residues. Germline CDR1 SGDLS, CDR2 YYNGEE.